The entry below describes one T cell receptor (beta chain). A second 7 to 11 cycle PCR used barcoded and J-beta primers. TCRdb re-called the 5' RACE reads with MiXCR, one entry per CDR3 protein. Here the sample spans around 1,500,000 distinct CDR3 sequences, 40% to 50% being singletons. The data stem from a study of blood T cells in healthy people across ages. Germline V gives CDR1 SGHRS, CDR2 YFSETQ. Trimming removed 0 bases from V and 1 base from J; junction bases left unmatched: 4. The CDR3 contains 17 residues. Sequencing was carried out using blood. The chain joins TRBV5-1 to TRBJ1-1; 12 bases align to TRBD1. This clonotype was sampled from a woman aged 18-30 years in good health. CDR3 sequence: CASSLGRDRGQNTEAFF. The DNA for the CDR3 is TGCGCCAGCAGCTTGGGACGGGACAGGGGGCAGAACACTGAAGCTTTCTTT.